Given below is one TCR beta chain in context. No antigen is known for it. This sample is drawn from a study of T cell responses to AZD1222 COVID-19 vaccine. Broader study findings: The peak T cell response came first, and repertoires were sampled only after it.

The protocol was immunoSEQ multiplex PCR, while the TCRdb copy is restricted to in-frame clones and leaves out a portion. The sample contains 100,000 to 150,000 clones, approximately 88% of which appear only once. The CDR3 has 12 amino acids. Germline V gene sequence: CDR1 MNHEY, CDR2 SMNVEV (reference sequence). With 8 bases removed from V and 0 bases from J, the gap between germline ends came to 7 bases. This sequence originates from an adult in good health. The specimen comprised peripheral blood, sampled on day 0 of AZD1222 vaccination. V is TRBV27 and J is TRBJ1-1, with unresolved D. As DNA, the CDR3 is TGTGCCAGCGTCGGAATGAACACTGAAGCTTTCTTT. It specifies CASVGMNTEAFF.